One sample yielded the 21 T cell receptor beta chains listed below, sequenced in a study of blood T cell repertoires in COVID-19. Assay: immunoSEQ multiplex PCR; the TCRdb copy retains only in-frame clones and omits some. The sample holds more than 95,000 clones, roughly three quarters seen once. Sequenced sample: peripheral blood. Receptor source: a man aged 35 to 55 with active or convalescent COVID-19.

Details on this clone: At the DNA level, this CDR3 is encoded by other sequences in the same sample as well. This sequence joins TRBV7-9 and TRBJ2-7; possibly TRBD1 for D (5 bases). There are 13 residues in the CDR3. Germline V CDR1 and CDR2: SEHNR, FQNEAQ (reference sequence). The germline V and J ends were trimmed by 4 bases and 1 base, with 8 bases remaining between them. CDR3 sequence reads: CASSSDRSYEQYF. Here the CDR3 DNA reads TGTGCCAGCAGCTCAGACAGATCCTACGAGCAGTACTTC.

The table lists this clone with a count of one. This chain connects TRBV6-5 to TRBJ2-4; 7 nucleotides agree with TRBD1. From germline, CDR1 is MNHEY and CDR2 SVGAGI. The CDR3 contains 13 residues. V gave up 5 bases and J gave up 7 bases; unmatched junction bases: 5. As DNA, the CDR3 is TGTGCCAGCAGTCTCCAGGGGGACAACATTCAGTACTTC. Its translation is CASSLQGDNIQYF.

This clone has a single count. This chain links TRBV6-5 with TRBJ1-1; TRBD1 is a possible D gene (5 bases). Trimming left V 2 bases short and J 0 bases short, with 7 bases between. Per germline, CDR1 MNHEY and CDR2 SVGAGI. The CDR3 has 14 residues. The CDR3 DNA is TGTGCCAGCAGTTACACAGGACTGAACACTGAAGCTTTCTTT. Its translation: CASSYTGLNTEAFF.

V and J are TRBV28 and TRBJ2-1; the match to TRBD2 covers 8 bases. CDR1 and CDR2 from the germline V gene are MDHEN and SYDVKM. V gave up 4 bases and J gave up 11 bases; unmatched junction bases: 19. The CDR3 extends over 17 amino acids. The CDR3: CASSSSRGGTSPYKQFF. Here the CDR3 DNA reads TGTGCCAGCAGTTCCTCTCGGGGGGGCACCTCCCCGTATAAGCAGTTCTTC.

This chain connects TRBV5-1 to TRBJ2-2; TRBD2 matches 13 bases. With V trimmed by 7 bases and J by 4 bases, 7 bases remained unmatched. Germline V gives CDR1 SGHRS, CDR2 YFSETQ. This CDR3 region has 16 residues. CDR3 sequence reads: CASQRTSGSGTGELFF. CDR3 DNA: TGCGCCAGCCAAAGGACTAGCGGGAGTGGCACCGGGGAGCTGTTTTTT.

The chain employs TRBV5-1 and TRBJ1-4, with TRBD1 matching over 8 bases. Unmatched junction bases numbered 5, after V lost 2 bases and J lost 8 bases. The germline CDR1 and CDR2 sequences are SGHRS and YFSETQ. The CDR3 is 14 residues long. CDR3 in amino acids: CASSLRTGIEKLFF. The CDR3 DNA sequence: TGCGCCAGCAGCTTACGGACAGGGATCGAAAAACTGTTTTTT.

A few counts support this clone. The genes are TRBV14 and TRBJ2-2; 7 bases fit TRBD2. The CDR3 has 14 amino acids. Germline CDR1 SGHDN, CDR2 FVKESK. Trimming at V came to 7 bases and at J to 6 bases, leaving 8 bases not matched to a gene. The CDR3 DNA sequence: TGTGCCAGCAACACTCTTAGCGGGTCCGGGGAGCTGTTTTTT. The encoded protein is CASNTLSGSGELFF.

The rearrangement joins TRBV13 to TRBJ2-1; D remains ambiguous. Between the trimmed V and J ends, which lost 5 bases and 0 bases, there was a span of 14 bases. The CDR3 totals 16 residues. Germline CDR1 is PRHDT and CDR2 is FYEKMQ (reference sequence). The DNA of the CDR3 is TGTGCCAGCAGCCAGAGCCGACTCAGCTCCTACAATGAGCAGTTCTTC. Its translation is CASSQSRLSSYNEQFF. Together with reference TRBV13 and TRBJ2-1, the CDR3 gives the full variable domain: AAGVIQSPRHLIKEKRETATLKCYPIPRHDTVYWYQQGPGQDPQFLISFYEKMQSDKGSIPDRFSAQQFSDYHSELNMSSLELGDSALYFCASSQSRLSSYNEQFFGPGTRLTVL.

The chain employs TRBV2 and TRBJ2-1; 12 bases are a match to TRBD1. Germline trimming cut 7 bases from V and 4 bases from J; bases unmatched to any gene: 11. Germline V lookup: CDR1 SNHLY, CDR2 FYNNEI. The CDR3 covers 17 residues. Here the CDR3 DNA reads TGTGCCAGCAATCCGGGACAGGGGGCTCTTTTTTACAATGAGCAGTTCTTC. This gives the protein CASNPGQGALFYNEQFF. Using reference TRBV2 and TRBJ2-1 for the parts outside the CDR3, the full variable domain is EPEVTQTPSHQVTQMGQEVILRCVPISNHLYFYWYRQILGQKVEFLVSFYNNEISEKSEIFDDQFSVERPDGSNFTLKIRSTKLEDSAMYFCASNPGQGALFYNEQFFGPGTRLTVL.

This chain connects TRBV10-3 to TRBJ2-3; TRBD2 agrees at 9 bases. V lost 4 bases to trimming and J lost 7 bases; unmatched junction nucleotides: 6. The CDR3 contains 14 residues. Germline CDR1 reads ENHRY; CDR2 reads SYGVKD. In DNA, the CDR3 is TGTGCCATCAGTGGCTTGCGGGAGGGTAATACGCAGTATTTT. Protein: CAISGLREGNTQYF.

The J gene is TRBJ2-5, the V gene TRBV5-1; TRBD2 matches 9 bases. V trimming: 2 bases; J trimming: 4 bases; junction bases outside the gene matches: 6. Germline loops: CDR1 SGHRS, CDR2 YFSETQ. The length of the CDR3 is 15 residues. CDR3: CASSLAGGRGETQYF. CDR3 in DNA: TGCGCCAGCAGCTTAGCGGGAGGCCGGGGAGAGACCCAGTACTTC.

This chain connects TRBV18 to TRBJ1-3; D is uncertain. V shed 2 bases and J shed 7 bases, with 18 bases lying between them. The CDR3 length is 16 residues. Germline V CDR1 and CDR2: KGHSH, LQKENI. CDR3: CASSPRSVGNTNTIYF. CDR3 nucleotides: TGTGCCAGCTCACCAAGGTCGGTCGGGAACACTAACACCATATATTTT.

This chain joins TRBV5-6 and TRBJ2-7, with TRBD2 as a possible D gene (6 bases). The CDR3 has 14 amino acids. Trimming pared 6 bases from V and 0 bases from J, leaving 13 bases between. CDR1 is SGHDT, CDR2 YYEEEE, per germline. CDR3 sequence reads: CASTPGGSSYEQYF. CDR3 sequence (DNA): TGTGCCAGCACCCCAGGAGGGAGCTCCTACGAGCAGTACTTC.

This rearrangement joins TRBV19 to TRBJ1-4; D uncertain. V was trimmed by 6 bases and J by 10 bases, leaving 12 bases between them. The germline gives CDR1 LNHDA, CDR2 SQIVND (reference sequence). This CDR3 has 12 amino acids. This CDR3 reads CASRRLEGKLFF. CDR3 nucleotide sequence: TGTGCCAGTAGGCGGCTTGAGGGAAAACTGTTTTTT.

The rearrangement joins TRBV2 to TRBJ1-1; 8 nucleotides align to TRBD1. The junction had 2 bases not matched to a gene; V was cut back by 4 bases and J by 1 base. The length of the CDR3 is 14 residues. CDR1 SNHLY and CDR2 FYNNEI come from the germline V gene. The CDR3 reads CASSGRGPNTEAFF. In DNA form, the CDR3 reads TGTGCCAGCAGTGGCAGGGGGCCGAACACTGAAGCTTTCTTT.

J is TRBJ2-1 and V is TRBV25-1, with D possibly being TRBD2 (5 bases). This CDR3 has 14 residues. Trimming took off 3 bases at V and 2 bases at J, with 8 bases between the two ends. Germline CDR1 reads MGHDK; CDR2 reads SYGVNS. The CDR3 loop reads CASSDSGTYNEQFF. CDR3 nucleotides: TGTGCCAGCAGTGACAGCGGAACCTACAATGAGCAGTTCTTC.

This chain joins TRBV5-6 and TRBJ1-6; 10 bases align to TRBD1. The CDR3 spans 15 residues. Germline lookup yields CDR1 SGHDT and CDR2 YYEEEE. Losses at the gene ends were 3 bases for V and 12 bases for J; bases not matched to a gene: 9. For the CDR3, the DNA is TGTGCCAGCAGCTGGGGACAGGGGACCGAGGGACCCCTCCACTTT. Its protein product is CASSWGQGTEGPLHF.

V is TRBV11-2 and J is TRBJ2-3; the match to TRBD2 covers 11 bases. V trimming: 0 bases; J trimming: 6 bases; junction bases outside the gene matches: 11. This CDR3 has 18 amino acids. Germline CDR1 and CDR2: SGHAT and FQNNGV. The CDR3 nucleotides read TGTGCCAGCAGCTTAGATCAGGAGCTTAGCGGGAGGGTGGATACGCAGTATTTT. Amino acid sequence: CASSLDQELSGRVDTQYF.

This sequence joins TRBV7-8 and TRBJ2-1, with 13 bases lining up with TRBD2. This CDR3 region has 15 residues. Germline V gene lookup returns CDR1 SGHVS and CDR2 FQNEAQ. Germline trimming cut 5 bases from V and 9 bases from J; bases unmatched to any gene: 7. This chain's CDR3 is CASSATSGGKGEQFF. The CDR3 nucleotides read TGTGCCAGCAGCGCGACTAGCGGGGGGAAGGGTGAGCAGTTCTTC.

J is TRBJ1-1 and V is TRBV4-1; no reliable D call. Germline CDR1 reads MGHRA; CDR2 reads YSYEKL. The CDR3 contains 13 residues. V shed 0 bases and J shed 8 bases, with 10 bases lying between them. The CDR3 region has the DNA TGCGCCAGCAGCCAAGAGCCTATTAGCGAAGCTTTCTTT. It codes for CASSQEPISEAFF.

The gene calls are TRBV2 and TRBJ1-1, with D hard to call. Germline CDR1 reads SNHLY; CDR2 reads FYNNEI. V lost 6 bases to trimming and J lost 1 base, with 12 bases between them. The CDR3 is 14 residues long. CDR3 DNA: TGTGCCAGCAGCGTCAAACAAAAGAACACTGAAGCTTTCTTT. Translated: CASSVKQKNTEAFF.